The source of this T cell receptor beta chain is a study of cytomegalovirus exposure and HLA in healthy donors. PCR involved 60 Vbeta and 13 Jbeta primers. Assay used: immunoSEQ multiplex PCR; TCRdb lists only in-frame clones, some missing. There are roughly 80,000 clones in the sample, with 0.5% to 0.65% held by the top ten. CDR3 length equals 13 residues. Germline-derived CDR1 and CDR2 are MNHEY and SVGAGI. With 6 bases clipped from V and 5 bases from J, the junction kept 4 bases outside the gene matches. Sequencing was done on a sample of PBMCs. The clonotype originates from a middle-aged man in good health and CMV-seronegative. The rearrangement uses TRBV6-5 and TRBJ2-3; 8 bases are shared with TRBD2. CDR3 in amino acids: CASSGGAKDTQYF. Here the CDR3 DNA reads TGTGCCAGCAGCGGGGGGGCTAAAGATACGCAGTATTTT.